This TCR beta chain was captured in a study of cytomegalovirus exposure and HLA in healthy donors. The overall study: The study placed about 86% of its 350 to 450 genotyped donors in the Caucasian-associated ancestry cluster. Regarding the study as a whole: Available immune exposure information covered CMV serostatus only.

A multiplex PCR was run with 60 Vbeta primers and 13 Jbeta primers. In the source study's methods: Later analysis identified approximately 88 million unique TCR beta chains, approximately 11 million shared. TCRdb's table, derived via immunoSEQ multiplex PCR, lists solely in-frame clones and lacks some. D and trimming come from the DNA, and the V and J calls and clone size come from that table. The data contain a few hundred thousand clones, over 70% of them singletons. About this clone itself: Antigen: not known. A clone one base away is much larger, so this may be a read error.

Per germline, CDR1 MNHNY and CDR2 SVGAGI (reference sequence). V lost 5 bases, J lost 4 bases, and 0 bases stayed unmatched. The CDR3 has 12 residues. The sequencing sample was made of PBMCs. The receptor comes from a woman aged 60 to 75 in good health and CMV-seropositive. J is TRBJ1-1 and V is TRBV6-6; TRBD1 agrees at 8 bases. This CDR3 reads CASSDRGTEAFF. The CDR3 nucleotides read TGTGCCAGCAGTGACAGGGGCACTGAAGCTTTCTTT.